Presented here are 8 T cell receptor beta chains from one specimen sequenced in a study of blood T cell repertoires in COVID-19. The assay was immunoSEQ multiplex PCR, and TCRdb's table has in-frame clones only and misses some. The sample has 97,000 or so clones; more than 85% are singletons. Sequenced material: peripheral blood. These receptors originate from a man aged 45-60 years with active or convalescent COVID-19.

The J gene is TRBJ2-7, the V gene TRBV4-3; 9 bases agree with TRBD1. Trimming at V came to 4 bases and at J to 6 bases, leaving 10 bases not matched to a gene. The germline gives CDR1 LGHNA, CDR2 YSLEER. This CDR3 contains 15 residues. The CDR3 sequence: CASSRDRDPSGEQYF. In DNA, the CDR3 is TGCGCCAGCAGCCGGGACAGGGATCCATCGGGCGAGCAGTACTTC.

This clone has only one observation. CDR3 nucleotide sequence: TGCGCCAGCAGCCCCCAGGGGTTGACCTACGAGCAGTACTTC. Amino acids: CASSPQGLTYEQYF. The chain couples TRBV5-1 to TRBJ2-7; D perhaps matches TRBD1 (6 bases). This CDR3 is built from 14 residues. Between the trimmed V and J ends, which lost 4 bases and 2 bases, there was a span of 13 bases. The V gene's germline CDR1 is SGHRS and CDR2 YFSETQ.

As DNA, the CDR3 is TGTGCCAGCAGTTCCTCGGACAGGAACGAGCAGTACGTC. Its translation: CASSSSDRNEQYV. The chain employs TRBV6-6 and TRBJ2-7; 7 nucleotides match TRBD1. CDR1 and CDR2 from the germline V gene are MNHNY and SVGAGI (reference sequence). The CDR3 runs to 13 residues. With 4 bases clipped from V and 5 bases from J, the junction kept 5 bases outside the gene matches.

J is TRBJ1-1 and V is TRBV9; 10 bases match TRBD1. V was pared by 2 bases and J by 7 bases, with 8 bases of the junction left unmatched. The germline V gene encodes CDR1 SGDLS and CDR2 YYNGEE. The CDR3 totals 15 residues. For the CDR3, the DNA is TGTGCCAGCAGCGTGCCCGGGACAGGGGTGGGTGAAGCTTTCTTT. Its protein is CASSVPGTGVGEAFF.

This clone was observed once. The rearrangement uses TRBV7-9 and TRBJ1-2, with 7 bases that match TRBD1. The CDR3 contains 14 residues. With 1 base clipped from V and 7 bases from J, the junction kept 6 bases outside the gene matches. The germline CDR1 and CDR2 sequences are SEHNR and FQNEAQ (reference sequence). CDR3 sequence: CASSLGEGGLGYTF. DNA of the CDR3: TGTGCCAGCAGCTTAGGGGAAGGGGGCCTTGGCTACACCTTC.

Here the CDR3 DNA reads TGTGCCAGCAGCTTGCGGGCCCAAGAGACCCAGTACTTC. As protein: CASSLRAQETQYF. The genes are TRBV11-2 and TRBJ2-5, with D perhaps matching TRBD2 (5 bases). The CDR3 consists of 13 residues. The germline V and J ends were trimmed by 3 bases and 1 base, with 6 bases remaining between them. Looked up from germline, CDR1 is SGHAT and CDR2 is FQNNGV.

This clone was counted a single time. The V call is TRBV9, the J call TRBJ2-1; 9 nucleotides line up with TRBD1. The trim removed 0 bases at V and 3 bases at J, leaving 16 bases unmatched. This CDR3 comprises 20 residues. Germline CDR1 SGDLS, CDR2 YYNGEE. The CDR3 here is CASSVAPYWTGDEGYNEQFF. The CDR3 DNA sequence: TGTGCCAGCAGCGTAGCGCCGTATTGGACAGGGGACGAGGGCTACAATGAGCAGTTCTTC.

This chain uses TRBV7-2 with TRBJ2-1, with a weak D call TRBD1 (6 bases). V was shortened by 5 bases and J by 6 bases, with 14 bases between the two germline ends. CDR1 is SGHTA, CDR2 FQGNSA, per germline. This CDR3 is 14 amino acids long. CDR3 sequence (DNA): TGTGCCAGCAGCCCACGACAGGTTAGCAATGAGCAGTTCTTC. Its translation: CASSPRQVSNEQFF. The variable domain in full, completed from reference TRBV7-2 and TRBJ2-1, reads GAGVSQSPSNKVTEKGKDVELRCDPISGHTALYWYRQSLGQGLEFLIYFQGNSAPDKSGLPSDRFSAERTGGSVSTLTIQRTQQEDSAVYLCASSPRQVSNEQFFGPGTRLTVL.